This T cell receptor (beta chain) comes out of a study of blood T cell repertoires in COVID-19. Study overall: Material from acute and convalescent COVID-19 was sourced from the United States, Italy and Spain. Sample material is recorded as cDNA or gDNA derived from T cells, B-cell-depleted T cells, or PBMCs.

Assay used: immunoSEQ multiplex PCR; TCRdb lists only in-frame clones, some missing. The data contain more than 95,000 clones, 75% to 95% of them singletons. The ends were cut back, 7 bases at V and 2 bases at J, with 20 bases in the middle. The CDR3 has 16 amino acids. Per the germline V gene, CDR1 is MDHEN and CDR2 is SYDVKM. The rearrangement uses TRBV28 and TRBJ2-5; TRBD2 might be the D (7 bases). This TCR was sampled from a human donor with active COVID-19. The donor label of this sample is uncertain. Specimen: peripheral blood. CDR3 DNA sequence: TGTGCCAGCAATGGGGGGGCTACAGGAGAACAAGAGACCCAGTACTTC. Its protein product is CASNGGATGEQETQYF.